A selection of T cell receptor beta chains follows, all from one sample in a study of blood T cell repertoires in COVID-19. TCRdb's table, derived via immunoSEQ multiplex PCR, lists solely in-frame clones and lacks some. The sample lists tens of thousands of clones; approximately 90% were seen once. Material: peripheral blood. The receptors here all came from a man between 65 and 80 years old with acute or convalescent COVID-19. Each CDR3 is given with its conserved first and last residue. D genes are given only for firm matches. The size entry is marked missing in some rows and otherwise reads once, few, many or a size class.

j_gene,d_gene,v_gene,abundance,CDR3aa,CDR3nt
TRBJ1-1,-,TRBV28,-,CASTGAPWNTEAFF,TGTGCCAGTACTGGGGCGCCCTGGAACACTGAAGCTTTCTTT
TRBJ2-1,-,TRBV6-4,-,CASSQARYNEQFF,TGTGCCAGCAGCCAAGCTCGGTACAATGAGCAGTTCTTC
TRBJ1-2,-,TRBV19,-,CASSYRSLYGYTF,TGTGCCAGTAGTTACAGGAGCCTCTATGGCTACACCTTC
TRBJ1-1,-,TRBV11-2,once,CASSPGTSGRAFF,TGTGCCAGCAGCCCAGGGACTTCTGGGCGAGCTTTCTTT
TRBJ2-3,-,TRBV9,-,CASSAGDTQYF,TGTGCCAGCAGCGCCGGAGATACGCAGTATTTT
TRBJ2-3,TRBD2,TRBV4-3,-,CASSQDLGGKRGDTQYF,TGCGCCAGCAGCCAAGATTTGGGCGGCAAGCGGGGAGATACGCAGTATTTT
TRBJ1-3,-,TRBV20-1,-,CSQGNGNTIYF,TGCAGCCAGGGTAATGGAAACACCATATATTTT
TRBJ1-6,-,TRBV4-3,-,CASSQSDNSPLHF,TGCGCCAGCAGCCAATCGGATAATTCACCCCTCCACTTT
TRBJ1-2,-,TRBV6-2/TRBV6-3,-,CASSIQSGMGGGYTF,TGTGCCAGCAGTATCCAATCCGGGATGGGTGGTGGCTACACCTTC
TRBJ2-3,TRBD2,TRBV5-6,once,CASSYPGTSGSDTQYF,TGTGCCAGCAGCTACCCCGGGACTAGCGGATCAGATACGCAGTATTTT
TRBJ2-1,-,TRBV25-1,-,CASSGLQGYNEQFF,TGTGCCAGCAGTGGTCTGCAGGGTTACAATGAGCAGTTCTTC
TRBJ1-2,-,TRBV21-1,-,CASSPGLSADGYTF,TGTGCCAGCAGCCCGGGACTCTCTGCGGATGGCTACACCTTC
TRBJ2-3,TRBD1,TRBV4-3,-,CASSQDLAGGADTQYF,TGCGCCAGCAGCCAAGATTTGGCAGGGGGCGCAGATACGCAGTATTTT
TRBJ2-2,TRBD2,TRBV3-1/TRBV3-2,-,CASSQDRGGVDTGELFF,TGTGCCAGCAGCCAAGATCGGGGAGGGGTGGACACCGGGGAGCTGTTTTTT
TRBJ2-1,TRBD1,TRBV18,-,CASSLTGNNEQFF,TGTGCCAGCTCATTGACAGGGAACAATGAGCAGTTCTTC
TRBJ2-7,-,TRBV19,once,CASSPLEGRPGEQYF,TGTGCCAGTAGTCCGTTAGAGGGCAGACCGGGCGAGCAGTACTTC
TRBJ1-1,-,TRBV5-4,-,CASSPQVMNTEAFF,TGTGCCAGCAGCCCACAGGTAATGAACACTGAAGCTTTCTTT
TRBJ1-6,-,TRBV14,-,CASSPRQIDSPLHF,TGTGCCAGCAGCCCCCGACAGATAGACTCACCCCTCCACTTT
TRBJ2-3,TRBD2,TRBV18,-,CASSPDASGTDTQYF,TGTGCCAGCTCACCTGACGCTAGCGGGACAGATACGCAGTATTTT
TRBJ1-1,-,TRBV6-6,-,CATTQSGMNTEAFF,TGTGCCACAACCCAATCAGGGATGAACACTGAAGCTTTCTTT
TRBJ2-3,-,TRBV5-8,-,CASSYSRGTDTQYF,TGTGCCAGCAGCTATTCCCGGGGCACAGATACGCAGTATTTT
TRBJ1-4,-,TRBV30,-,CAWSRRGANEKLFF,TGTGCCTGGAGCCGGCGGGGGGCTAATGAAAAACTGTTTTTT
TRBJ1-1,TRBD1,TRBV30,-,CAWKEGTETEAFF,TGTGCCTGGAAGGAGGGGACAGAGACTGAAGCTTTCTTT
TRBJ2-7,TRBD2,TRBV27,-,CASSFSGRSSYEQYF,TGTGCCAGCAGTTTTAGCGGGAGGAGCTCCTACGAGCAGTACTTC
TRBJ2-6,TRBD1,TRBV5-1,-,CASSDRDRGTTGANVLTF,TGCGCCAGCAGCGACCGGGACAGGGGTACAACTGGGGCCAACGTCCTGACTTTC
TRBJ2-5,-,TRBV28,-,CASSLGGAETQYF,TGTGCCAGCAGTTTAGGAGGGGCGGAGACCCAGTACTTC
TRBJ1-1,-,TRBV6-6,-,CASSRDMGSEAFF,TGTGCCAGCAGTCGGGACATGGGTAGTGAAGCTTTCTTT
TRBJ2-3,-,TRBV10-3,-,CAISEAAPGTTPDTDTQYF,TGTGCCATCAGTGAGGCGGCACCCGGGACAACACCTGACACAGATACGCAGTATTTT
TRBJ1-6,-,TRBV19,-,CASSMGFSAASPLHF,TGTGCCAGTAGTATGGGGTTTTCAGCGGCATCACCCCTCCACTTT
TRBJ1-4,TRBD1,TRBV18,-,CASSPNRGDEKLFF,TGTGCCAGCTCACCAAACAGGGGAGATGAAAAACTGTTTTTT
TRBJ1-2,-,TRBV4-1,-,CASSPPSGFYGYTF,TGCGCCAGCAGCCCCCCTAGCGGATTCTATGGCTACACCTTC
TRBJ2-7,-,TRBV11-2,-,CASSDFREQYF,TGTGCCAGCAGCGACTTTAGGGAGCAGTACTTC
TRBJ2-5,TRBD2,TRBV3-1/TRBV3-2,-,CASSQLADQETQYF,TGTGCCAGCAGCCAACTAGCGGATCAAGAGACCCAGTACTTC
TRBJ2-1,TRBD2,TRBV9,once,CASSTRLAAYNEQFF,TGTGCCAGCAGCACCCGACTAGCGGCCTACAATGAGCAGTTCTTC
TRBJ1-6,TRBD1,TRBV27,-,CASSSTRQGANSYNSPLHF,TGTGCCAGCAGTTCAACTCGACAGGGGGCGAATTCCTATAATTCACCCCTCCACTTT
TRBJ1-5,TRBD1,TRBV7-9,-,CASSLTGERQPQHF,TGTGCCAGCAGCCTGACAGGGGAGCGTCAGCCCCAGCATTTT
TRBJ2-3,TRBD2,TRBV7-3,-,CASSLLGGGTTDTQYF,TGTGCCAGCAGCTTACTAGGCGGGGGGACCACAGATACGCAGTATTTT
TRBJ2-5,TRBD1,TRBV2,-,CASGQVRETQYF,TGTGCCAGTGGACAGGTGCGAGAGACCCAGTACTTC
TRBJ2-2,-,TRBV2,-,CASSKARQVDTGELFF,TGTGCCAGCAGCAAGGCCAGGCAGGTTGACACCGGGGAGCTGTTTTTT
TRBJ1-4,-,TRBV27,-,CASSFGRANEKLFF,TGTGCCAGCAGTTTTGGCAGGGCTAATGAAAAACTGTTTTTT
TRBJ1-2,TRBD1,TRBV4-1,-,CASSHGDSPFYGYTF,TGCGCCAGCAGCCATGGGGACAGCCCTTTCTATGGCTACACCTTC
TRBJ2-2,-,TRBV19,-,CASTGVPGELFF,TGTGCCAGTACAGGGGTTCCCGGGGAGCTGTTTTTT
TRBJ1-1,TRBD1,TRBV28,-,CASSFGQGPNPGTEAFF,TGTGCCAGCAGTTTTGGACAGGGTCCCAACCCGGGCACTGAAGCTTTCTTT
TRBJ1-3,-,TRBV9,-,CASSVGLTSGNTIYF,TGTGCCAGCAGCGTGGGACTGACCTCTGGAAACACCATATATTTT